This T cell receptor (beta chain) is drawn from a study of blood T cell repertoires in COVID-19. Looking at the study overall: Material from acute and convalescent COVID-19 was sourced from the United States, Italy and Spain. The cDNA or gDNA used as material had been derived from T cells, B-cell-depleted T cells, or PBMCs.

This clone appeared a single time. Original handling: Amplified reference gene primers provided the basis for estimating nucleated cell counts. Measured with immunoSEQ multiplex PCR; TCRdb has only the in-frame clones, and not every one. The V and J calls and clone size are taken from that table; D and trimming were inferred from the DNA. Of fewer than 250,000 clones listed, approximately 86% are singletons. V dropped 6 bases and J dropped 5 bases, with 13 bases sitting between them. This CDR3 spans 14 amino acids. CDR1 SGHTA and CDR2 FQGTGA come from the germline V gene. The receptor was isolated from a human donor in a cohort sampled during active COVID-19. The sequencing input was peripheral blood. The rearrangement links TRBV7-3 to TRBJ2-2, with D perhaps TRBD2 (6 bases). This CDR3 reads CASRGRAGTGELFF. The CDR3 region has the DNA TGTGCCAGCAGGGGCAGGGCGGGGACCGGGGAGCTGTTTTTT.